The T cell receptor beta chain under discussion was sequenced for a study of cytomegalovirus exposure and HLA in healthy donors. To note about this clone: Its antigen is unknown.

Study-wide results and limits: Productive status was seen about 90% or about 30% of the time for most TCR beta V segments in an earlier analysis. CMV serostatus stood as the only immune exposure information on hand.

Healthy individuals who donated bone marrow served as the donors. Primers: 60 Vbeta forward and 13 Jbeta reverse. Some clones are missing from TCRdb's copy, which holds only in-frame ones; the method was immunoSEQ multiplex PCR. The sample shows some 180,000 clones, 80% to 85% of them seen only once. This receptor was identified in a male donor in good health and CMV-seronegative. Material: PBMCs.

The CDR3 DNA is TGTGCCGGGGACAGGGGACCGAACACTGAAGCTTTCTTT. This translates into CAGDRGPNTEAFF. The chain links TRBV6-1 to TRBJ1-1, with TRBD1 matching 10 bases. This CDR3 is built from 13 residues. After removal of 11 bases from V and 1 base from J, the junction contained 4 bases not matched to a gene. Looked up from germline, CDR1 is MNHNS and CDR2 is SASEGT.